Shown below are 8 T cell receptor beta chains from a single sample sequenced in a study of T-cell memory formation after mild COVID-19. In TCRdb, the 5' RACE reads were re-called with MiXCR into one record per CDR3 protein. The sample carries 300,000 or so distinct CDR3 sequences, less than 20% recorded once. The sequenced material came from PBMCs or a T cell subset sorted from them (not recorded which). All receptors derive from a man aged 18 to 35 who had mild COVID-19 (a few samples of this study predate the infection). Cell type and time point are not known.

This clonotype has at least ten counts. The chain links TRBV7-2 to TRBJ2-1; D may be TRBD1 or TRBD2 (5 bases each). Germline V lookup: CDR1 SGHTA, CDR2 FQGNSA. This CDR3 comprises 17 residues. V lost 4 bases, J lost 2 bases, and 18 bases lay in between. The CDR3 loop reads CASSSLGVGVAYNEQFF. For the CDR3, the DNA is TGTGCCAGCAGCTCCCTGGGGGTCGGGGTAGCCTACAATGAGCAGTTCTTC.

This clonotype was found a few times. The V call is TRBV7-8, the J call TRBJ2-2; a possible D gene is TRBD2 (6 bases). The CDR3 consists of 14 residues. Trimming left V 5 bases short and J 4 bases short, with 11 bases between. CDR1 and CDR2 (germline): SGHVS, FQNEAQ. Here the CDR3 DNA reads TGTGCCAGCAGCCCTGGACTAATCACCGGGGAGCTGTTTTTT. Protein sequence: CASSPGLITGELFF.

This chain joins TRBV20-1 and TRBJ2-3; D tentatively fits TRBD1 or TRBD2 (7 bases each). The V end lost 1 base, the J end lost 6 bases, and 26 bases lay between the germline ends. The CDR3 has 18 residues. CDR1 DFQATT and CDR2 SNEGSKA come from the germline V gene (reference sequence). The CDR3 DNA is TGCAGTGCTAGAGCGAGTTTAAGCGACAGGGACTATTATGATACGCAGTATTTT. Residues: CSARASLSDRDYYDTQYF.

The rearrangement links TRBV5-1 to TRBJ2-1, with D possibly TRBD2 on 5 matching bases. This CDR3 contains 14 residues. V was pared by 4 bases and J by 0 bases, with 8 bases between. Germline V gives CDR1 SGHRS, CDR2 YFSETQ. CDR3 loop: CASSRADSYNEQFF. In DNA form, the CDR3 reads TGCGCCAGCAGCAGAGCGGACTCCTACAATGAGCAGTTCTTC. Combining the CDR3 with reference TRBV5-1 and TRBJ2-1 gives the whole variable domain KAGVTQTPRYLIKTRGQQVTLSCSPISGHRSVSWYQQTPGQGLQFLFEYFSETQRNKGNFPGRFSGRQFSNSRSEMNVSTLELGDSALYLCASSRADSYNEQFFGPGTRLTVL.

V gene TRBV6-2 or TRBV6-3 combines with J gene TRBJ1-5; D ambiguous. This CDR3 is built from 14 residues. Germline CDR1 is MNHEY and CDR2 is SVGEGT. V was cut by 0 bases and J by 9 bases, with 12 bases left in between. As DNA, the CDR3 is TGTGCCAGCAGTTACTCGACACATCGTCGGCCCCAGCATTTT. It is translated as CASSYSTHRRPQHF.

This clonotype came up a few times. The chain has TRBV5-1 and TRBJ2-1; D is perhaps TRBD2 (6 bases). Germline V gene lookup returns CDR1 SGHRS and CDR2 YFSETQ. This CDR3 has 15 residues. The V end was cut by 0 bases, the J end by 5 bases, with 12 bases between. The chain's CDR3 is CASSLGLVSDNEQFF. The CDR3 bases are TGCGCCAGCAGCTTGGGACTAGTTTCGGACAATGAGCAGTTCTTC.

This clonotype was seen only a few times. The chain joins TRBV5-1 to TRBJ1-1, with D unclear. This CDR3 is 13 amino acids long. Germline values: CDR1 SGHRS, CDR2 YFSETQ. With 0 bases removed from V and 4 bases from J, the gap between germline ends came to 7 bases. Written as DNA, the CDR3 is TGCGCCAGCAGCTTGGGTCTGTCCACTGAAGCTTTCTTT. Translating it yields CASSLGLSTEAFF.

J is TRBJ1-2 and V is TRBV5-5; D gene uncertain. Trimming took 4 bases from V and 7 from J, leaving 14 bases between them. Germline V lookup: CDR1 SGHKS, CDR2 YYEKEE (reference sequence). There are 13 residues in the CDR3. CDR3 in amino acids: CASSLGGSGGYTF. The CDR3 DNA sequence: TGTGCCAGCAGCCTAGGAGGATCGGGTGGCTACACCTTC.